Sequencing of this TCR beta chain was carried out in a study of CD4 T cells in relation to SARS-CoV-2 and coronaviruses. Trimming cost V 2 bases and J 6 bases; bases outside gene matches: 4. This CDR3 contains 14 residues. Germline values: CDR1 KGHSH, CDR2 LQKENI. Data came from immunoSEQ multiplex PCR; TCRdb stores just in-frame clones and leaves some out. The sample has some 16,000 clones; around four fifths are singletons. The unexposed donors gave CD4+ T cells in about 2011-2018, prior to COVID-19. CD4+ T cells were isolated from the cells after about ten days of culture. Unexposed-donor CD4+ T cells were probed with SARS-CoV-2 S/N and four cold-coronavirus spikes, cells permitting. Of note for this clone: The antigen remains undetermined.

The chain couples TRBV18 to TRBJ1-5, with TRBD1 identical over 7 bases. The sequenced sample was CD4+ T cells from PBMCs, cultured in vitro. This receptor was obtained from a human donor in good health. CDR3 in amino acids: CASSPNEGAQPQHF. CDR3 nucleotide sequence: TGTGCCAGCTCACCAAATGAGGGGGCTCAGCCCCAGCATTTT.